This TCR beta chain came from a study of T cell changes during pregnancy in multiple sclerosis. Produced via immunoSEQ multiplex PCR; TCRdb's table is partial and in-frame only. The table has approximately 35,000 clones, roughly 90% seen once; the top ten hold about 0.72%. Losses at the gene ends were 5 bases for V and 0 bases for J; bases not matched to a gene: 5. The CDR3 extends over 17 amino acids. Germline CDR1 MNHNS, CDR2 SASEGT. The chain employs TRBV6-1 and TRBJ1-4; 11 nucleotides align to TRBD1. The receptor was derived from a female donor in good health, enrolled as a control in a pregnancy study. Sequenced material: CD4+ T cells from peripheral blood mononuclear cells, taken after pregnancy. Here the CDR3 reads CASSKGQGASTNEKLFF. As DNA, the CDR3 is TGTGCCAGCAGTAAAGGACAGGGGGCTTCAACTAATGAAAAACTGTTTTTT.